This TCR beta chain was found in a study of T cell repertoires in cytomegalovirus infection. Study-level background: A matching HLA type, together with CMV infection, was signaled by public TCR beta signatures.

The study's findings and limits: Predominance within the ex vivo response was attributable to HLA-C-restricted CMV-specific TCR beta clonotypes. Frequencies of public TCR beta families were cumulated, and this identified carriers of CMV plus the relevant HLA.

Turning to this clonotype: Antigen unknown.

TCRdb independently ran MiXCR on the reads; one entry per CDR3 protein. The table lists around 100,000 distinct CDR3 sequences, about a tenth of them singletons. Trimming stripped 5 bases from V and 4 bases from J, with 14 bases between. The CDR3 spans 14 residues. The sequence was collected from a human donor in good health (CMV status not recorded). Some clones in this sample may be carry-over from other donors' samples. The rearrangement joins TRBV12-3 or TRBV12-4 to TRBJ1-1; D is undetermined. The sequencing sample was made of PBMCs, sequenced either directly or after in vitro stimulation (not recorded which). CDR3 region: CASSPWPSATEAFF. In DNA, the CDR3 is TGTGCCAGCAGTCCTTGGCCATCCGCCACTGAAGCTTTCTTT.